The present T cell receptor (beta chain) was sequenced within a study of blood T cell repertoires in COVID-19. About the study: Sample material is recorded as cDNA or gDNA derived from T cells, B-cell-depleted T cells, or PBMCs.

This CDR3 has 16 residues. Trimming took 3 bases from V and 2 from J, leaving 15 bases between them. CDR1 and CDR2 (germline): SGHNT, YYREEE (reference sequence). In the original analysis: Cell counts per sample came from amplifying reference gene primers. Profiling relied on immunoSEQ multiplex PCR, and the TCRdb table lists in-frame clones only, not all of them. The DNA was the basis for D and trimming; V, J and clone size are from that table. The table includes about 140,000 clones, approximately 80% detected once. The sample was peripheral blood. This chain joins TRBV5-4 and TRBJ1-3; weak D call: TRBD1 (6 bases). The clonotype was recovered from an elderly woman in a cohort sampled during active or convalescent COVID-19. The CDR3 loop reads CASSSWPGGPGNTIYF. The DNA of the CDR3 is TGTGCCAGCAGCTCCTGGCCGGGGGGGCCTGGAAACACCATATATTTT.